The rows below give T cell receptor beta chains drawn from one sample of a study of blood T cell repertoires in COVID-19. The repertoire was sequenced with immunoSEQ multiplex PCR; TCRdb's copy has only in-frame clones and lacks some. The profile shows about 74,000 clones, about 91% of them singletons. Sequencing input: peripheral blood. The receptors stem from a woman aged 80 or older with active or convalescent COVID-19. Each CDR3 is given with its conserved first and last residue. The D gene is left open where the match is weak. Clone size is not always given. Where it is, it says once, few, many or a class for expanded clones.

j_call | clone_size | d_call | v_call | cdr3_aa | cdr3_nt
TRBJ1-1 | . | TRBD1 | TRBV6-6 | CASRIKGAITEAFF | TGTGCCAGCAGGATTAAGGGGGCTATAACTGAAGCTTTCTTT
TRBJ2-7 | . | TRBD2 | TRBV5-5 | CASSLFGSGIYEQYF | TGTGCCAGCAGCCTCTTCGGCAGCGGGATCTACGAGCAGTACTTC
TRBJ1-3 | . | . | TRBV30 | CAWSVLGHLFSGNTIYF | TGTGCCTGGAGTGTACTTGGGCACCTTTTCTCTGGAAACACCATATATTTT
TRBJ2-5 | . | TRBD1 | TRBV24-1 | CATSDGTAQETQYF | TGTGCCACCAGTGATGGGACAGCCCAAGAGACCCAGTACTTC
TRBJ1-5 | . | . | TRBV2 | CASSELDRYQPQHF | TGTGCCAGCAGTGAACTGGACAGATATCAGCCCCAGCATTTT
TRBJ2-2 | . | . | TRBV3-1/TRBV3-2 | CASSQGAGSHTGELFF | TGTGCCAGCAGCCAAGGGGCAGGATCCCACACCGGGGAGCTGTTTTTT
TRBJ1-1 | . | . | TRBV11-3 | CASSLVGVWGLSNTEAFF | TGTGCCAGCAGCTTAGTAGGGGTATGGGGGCTCTCGAACACTGAAGCTTTCTTT
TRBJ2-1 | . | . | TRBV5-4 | CASSLSGGKNEQFF | TGTGCCAGCAGCTTGTCGGGGGGCAAGAATGAGCAGTTCTTC
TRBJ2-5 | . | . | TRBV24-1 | CATSAPGNQETQYF | TGTGCCACCAGTGCCCCGGGGAACCAAGAGACCCAGTACTTC
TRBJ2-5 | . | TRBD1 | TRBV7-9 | CASSIRTGVGQETQYF | TGTGCCAGCAGCATCCGGACAGGGGTAGGGCAAGAGACCCAGTACTTC
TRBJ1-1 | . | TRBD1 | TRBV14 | CASSQADRVTEAFF | TGTGCCAGCAGCCAAGCGGACAGGGTCACTGAAGCTTTCTTT
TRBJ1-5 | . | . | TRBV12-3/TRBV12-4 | CASSLDGSGTQHF | TGTGCCAGCAGTTTAGACGGGTCGGGGACCCAGCATTTT
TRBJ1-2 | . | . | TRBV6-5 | CASSYSVTADGYTF | TGTGCCAGCAGTTACTCAGTGACGGCGGATGGCTACACCTTC
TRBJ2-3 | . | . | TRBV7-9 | CASSTPGVWSGRTDTQYF | TGTGCCAGCAGCACACCAGGGGTCTGGTCAGGTCGGACAGATACGCAGTATTTT
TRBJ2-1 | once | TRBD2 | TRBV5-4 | CASSQLAGVSYNEQFF | TGTGCCAGCAGCCAGCTAGCGGGAGTCTCCTACAATGAGCAGTTCTTC
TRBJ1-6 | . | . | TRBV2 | CASSFRQDPSSYNSPLHF | TGTGCCAGCAGCTTCAGACAGGATCCTAGCTCCTATAATTCACCCCTCCACTTT
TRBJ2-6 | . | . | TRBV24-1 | CATTSGSGANVLTF | TGTGCCACCACGTCCGGTTCTGGGGCCAACGTCCTGACTTTC
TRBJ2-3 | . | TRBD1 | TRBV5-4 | CASSLGQGGDTQYF | TGTGCCAGCAGCTTGGGACAGGGGGGAGATACGCAGTATTTT
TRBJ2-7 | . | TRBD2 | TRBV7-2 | CASSLEGLVSSYEQYF | TGTGCCAGCAGCTTAGAGGGACTAGTGAGCTCCTACGAGCAGTACTTC
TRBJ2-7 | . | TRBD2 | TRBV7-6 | CASSLGSGSLYEQYF | TGTGCCAGCAGCTTAGGAAGCGGGAGTCTATACGAGCAGTACTTC
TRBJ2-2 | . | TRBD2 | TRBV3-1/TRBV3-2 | CASSPGLAGEGTGELFF | TGTGCCAGCAGTCCCGGACTAGCGGGGGAAGGAACCGGGGAGCTGTTTTTT
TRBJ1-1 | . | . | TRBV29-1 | CSGTDRNTEAFF | TGCAGCGGAACGGACAGGAACACTGAAGCTTTCTTT
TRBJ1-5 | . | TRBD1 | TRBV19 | CASSIWTGKGNQPQHF | TGTGCCAGTAGTATATGGACAGGGAAAGGAAATCAGCCCCAGCATTTT
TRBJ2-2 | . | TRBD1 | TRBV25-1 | CASVPDRGCWELFF | TGTGCCAGCGTTCCGGACAGGGGTTGTTGGGAGCTGTTTTTT
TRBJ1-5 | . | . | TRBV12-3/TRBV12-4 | CASSLGQPQHF | TGTGCCAGCAGTTTGGGCCAGCCCCAGCATTTT
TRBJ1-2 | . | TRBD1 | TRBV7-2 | CASSADRVNGYTF | TGTGCCAGCAGCGCGGACAGGGTGAATGGCTACACCTTC
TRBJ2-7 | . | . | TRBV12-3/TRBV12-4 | CASSLAPLEQYF | TGTGCCAGCAGTTTAGCTCCTCTCGAGCAGTACTTC
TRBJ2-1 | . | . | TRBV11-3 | CASSPWGGDGNEQFF | TGTGCCAGCAGCCCCTGGGGCGGAGACGGAAATGAGCAGTTCTTC
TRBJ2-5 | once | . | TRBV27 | CASSLSRGEVQYF | TGTGCCAGCAGTTTATCCAGGGGAGAGGTCCAGTACTTC
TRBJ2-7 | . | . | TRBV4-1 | CASSQDITGIYEQYF | TGCGCCAGCAGCCAAGATATCACAGGGATCTACGAGCAGTACTTC
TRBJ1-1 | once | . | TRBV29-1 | CSVEHPNTEAFF | TGCAGCGTTGAACATCCGAACACTGAAGCTTTCTTT
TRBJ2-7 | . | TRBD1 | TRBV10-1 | CASSEPGQGNSEQYF | TGCGCCAGCAGTGAGCCCGGACAGGGAAACAGCGAGCAGTACTTC
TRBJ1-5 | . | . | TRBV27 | CASSLSFGQSNQPQHF | TGTGCCAGCAGTTTATCGTTCGGACAGAGCAATCAGCCCCAGCATTTT
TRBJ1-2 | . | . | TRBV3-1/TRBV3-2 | CASSHHQGAAGYTF | TGTGCCAGCAGCCATCATCAGGGCGCGGCTGGCTACACCTTC
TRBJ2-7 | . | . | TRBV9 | CASSPQQGFTYEQYF | TGTGCCAGCAGCCCTCAACAGGGTTTCACCTACGAGCAGTACTTC
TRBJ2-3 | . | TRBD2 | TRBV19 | CASSRLAGGRILYTQYF | TGTGCCAGTAGTAGGTTAGCGGGAGGTAGAATCTTGTATACGCAGTATTTT
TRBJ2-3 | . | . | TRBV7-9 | CASSLAGGDTQYF | TGTGCCAGCAGCTTAGCGGGAGGAGATACGCAGTATTTT
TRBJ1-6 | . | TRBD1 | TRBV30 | CAWQGAGNSPLHF | TGTGCCTGGCAGGGGGCAGGGAATTCACCCCTCCACTTT
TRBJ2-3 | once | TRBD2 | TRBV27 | CASSLNWGGRTDTQYF | TGTGCCAGCAGTTTGAATTGGGGGGGACGCACAGATACGCAGTATTTT
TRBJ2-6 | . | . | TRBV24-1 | CATSDLLGANVLTF | TGTGCCACCAGTGATTTGCTTGGGGCCAACGTCCTGACTTTC
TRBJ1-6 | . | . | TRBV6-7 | CASSYEYRSKSSYNSPLHF | TGTGCCAGCAGTTACGAGTACAGGTCGAAAAGCTCCTATAATTCACCCCTCCACTTT
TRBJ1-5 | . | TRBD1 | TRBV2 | CASSARQGGNQPQHF | TGTGCCAGCAGTGCAAGACAGGGGGGCAATCAGCCCCAGCATTTT
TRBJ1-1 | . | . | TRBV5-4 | CASSTGQSTEAFF | TGTGCCAGCAGTACCGGACAGTCCACTGAAGCTTTCTTT
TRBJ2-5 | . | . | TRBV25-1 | CASSRGGVQETQYF | TGTGCCAGCTCGAGAGGGGGGGTGCAAGAGACCCAGTACTTC
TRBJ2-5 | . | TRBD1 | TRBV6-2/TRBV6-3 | CASSYPRTGKETQYF | TGTGCCAGCAGTTACCCGAGGACAGGGAAAGAGACCCAGTACTTC
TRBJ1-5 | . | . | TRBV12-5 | CASGLTPGRRYSNQPQHF | TGTGCTAGTGGTCTAACCCCAGGGCGGCGGTATAGCAATCAGCCCCAGCATTTT
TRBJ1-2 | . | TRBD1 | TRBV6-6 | CASSYATGDGYTF | TGTGCCAGCAGTTACGCAACAGGGGATGGCTACACCTTC
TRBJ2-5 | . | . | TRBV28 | CASSLGGGETQYF | TGTGCCAGCAGTTTGGGAGGGGGAGAGACCCAGTACTTC
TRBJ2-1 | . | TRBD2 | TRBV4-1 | CASSLSTSGSYNEQFF | TGCGCCAGCAGCCTTAGTACTAGCGGATCTTACAATGAGCAGTTCTTC
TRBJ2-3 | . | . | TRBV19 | CASSVRGTDTQYF | TGTGCCAGTAGTGTCCGGGGCACAGATACGCAGTATTTT
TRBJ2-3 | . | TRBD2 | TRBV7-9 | CASSLEGLAVTDTQYF | TGTGCCAGCAGCTTAGAGGGACTAGCGGTCACAGATACGCAGTATTTT
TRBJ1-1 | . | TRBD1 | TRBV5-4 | CASRPGTEPNEAFF | TGTGCCAGCAGACCCGGGACAGAGCCGAATGAAGCTTTCTTT
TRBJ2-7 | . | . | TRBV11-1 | CASSSSGASYEQYF | TGTGCCAGCAGCTCCAGTGGGGCATCCTACGAGCAGTACTTC
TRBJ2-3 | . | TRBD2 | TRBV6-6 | CASKEAGGLGDTQYF | TGTGCCAGCAAGGAGGCGGGAGGCCTTGGAGATACGCAGTATTTT
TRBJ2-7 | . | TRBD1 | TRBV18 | CASSPQMTGSSYEQYF | TGTGCCAGCTCACCACAAATGACAGGGAGCTCCTACGAGCAGTACTTC
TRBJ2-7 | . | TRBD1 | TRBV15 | CATSREPTGGYEQYF | TGTGCCACCAGCAGAGAACCGACAGGGGGCTACGAGCAGTACTTC
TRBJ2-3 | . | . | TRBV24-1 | CATSPDTTDTQYF | TGTGCCACCAGTCCAGATACCACAGATACGCAGTATTTT